The 4 T cell receptor beta chains given below trace back to one sample, sequenced in a study of CD8 T cells in Susac syndrome. Random-hexamer reverse transcription was applied to about 0.45 to 1 ug RNA. TCRdb analysed the immunoSEQ multiplex PCR reads with MiXCR anew, one entry per CDR3 protein. The repertoire holds about 49,000 distinct CDR3 sequences, with approximately 94% as singletons. Sequencing was performed on CD8+ T cells from PBMCs. Every receptor here comes from a human donor in good health.

The CDR3 protein is CASSMFYNLEKLFF. In nucleotides, the CDR3 is TGTGCCAGTAGTATGTTCTACAACCTTGAAAAACTGTTTTTT. V and J are TRBV19 and TRBJ1-4; no clear D. V dropped 3 bases and J dropped 7 bases, with 12 bases sitting between them. Germline assignment: CDR1 LNHDA and CDR2 SQIVND (reference sequence). The CDR3 runs 14 residues.

This clonotype was seen a single time. This chain connects TRBV28 to TRBJ2-7; D tentatively fits TRBD1 or TRBD2 (5 bases each). Germline CDR1 reads MDHEN; CDR2 reads SYDVKM. V shed 6 bases and J shed 3 bases, with 15 bases lying between them. The CDR3 is 14 amino acids. CDR3 sequence (DNA): TGTGCCAGCAGCGCTGCAGGGACCGACTACGAGCAGTACTTC. Translating it yields CASSAAGTDYEQYF.

V and J are TRBV29-1 and TRBJ1-5; no clear D gene. Trimming pared 4 bases from V and 6 bases from J, leaving 13 bases between. The V gene's germline CDR1 is SQVTM and CDR2 ANQGSEA. CDR3 length equals 13 residues. The CDR3: CSVAYSGGQPQHF. The CDR3, as DNA: TGCAGCGTTGCGTATTCCGGAGGTCAGCCCCAGCATTTT.

The genes are TRBV27 and TRBJ2-7; 7 bases match TRBD2. The CDR3 consists of 13 residues. Germline V CDR1 and CDR2: MNHEY, SMNVEV (reference sequence). V lost 6 bases to trimming and J lost 2 bases; unmatched junction nucleotides: 4. The CDR3 DNA follows: TGTGCCAGCAGCCCGGGGGGTACCTACGAGCAGTACTTC. It codes for CASSPGGTYEQYF.